Below are 23 T cell receptor beta chains sequenced from a single sample in a study of cytomegalovirus exposure and HLA in healthy donors. Both 60 Vbeta primers and 13 Jbeta primers went into the PCR. Produced via immunoSEQ multiplex PCR; TCRdb's table is partial and in-frame only. The sample lists about 96,000 clones, about four fifths occurring once. The specimen sequenced was PBMCs. Source of these receptors: a female donor in good health and CMV-seropositive.

The rearrangement links TRBV9 to TRBJ1-2; TRBD1 might be the D (6 bases). CDR1 SGDLS and CDR2 YYNGEE come from the germline V gene. CDR3 length equals 15 residues. The V end was cut by 0 bases, the J end by 0 bases, with 9 bases between. The DNA of the CDR3 is TGTGCCAGCAGCGTAGCGGACAGCACTAACTATGGCTACACCTTC. It is translated as CASSVADSTNYGYTF.

The J gene is TRBJ1-1, the V gene TRBV7-6, with unresolved D. The CDR3 totals 14 residues. CDR1 is SGHVS, CDR2 FNYEAQ, per germline. V lost 1 base and J lost 0, with 6 bases in between. The CDR3 loop is CASSLGAVNTEAFF. The DNA for the CDR3 is TGTGCCAGCAGCTTAGGGGCTGTGAACACTGAAGCTTTCTTT.

The chain uses TRBV30 and TRBJ1-6; D gene uncertain. The CDR3 sequence is 15 residues long. Trimming removed 2 bases at V and 0 bases at J, with 8 bases between. Germline V gene data show CDR1 as GTSNPN and CDR2 as SVGIG (reference sequence). The CDR3 coding sequence is TGTGCCTGGAGTTTTGCGAGCTCCTATAATTCACCCCTCCACTTT. Translated: CAWSFASSYNSPLHF.

The chain couples TRBV4-1 to TRBJ2-7; tentatively, D is TRBD1 (5 bases). V was trimmed by 1 base and J by 2 bases, leaving 21 bases between them. CDR3 length equals 18 residues. CDR1 is MGHRA, CDR2 YSYEKL, per germline. The CDR3 loop is CASSQGVFRTGTAYEQYF. The CDR3 nucleotides are TGCGCCAGCAGCCAAGGGGTGTTTAGAACAGGAACCGCCTACGAGCAGTACTTC.

The J gene is TRBJ1-1, the V gene TRBV6-5; 8 nucleotides align to TRBD1. After removal of 2 bases from V and 10 bases from J, the junction contained 9 bases not matched to a gene. CDR3 length equals 14 residues. The germline V gene encodes CDR1 MNHEY and CDR2 SVGAGI. CDR3 nucleotide sequence: TGTGCCAGCAGTTACGGCAGGGGGCCCTTCGGAGCTTTCTTT. Its translation is CASSYGRGPFGAFF.

About this clone itself: The identical CDR3 is also encoded by other nucleotide sequences in the sample. This rearrangement joins TRBV18 to TRBJ1-1, with D possibly matching TRBD1 (5 bases). V gave up 2 bases and J gave up 1 base, with 8 bases separating them. There are 14 residues in the CDR3. From germline, CDR1 is KGHSH and CDR2 LQKENI. Here the CDR3 reads CASSPGAENTEAFF. CDR3 nucleotides: TGTGCCAGCTCACCAGGGGCGGAGAACACTGAAGCTTTCTTT.

V and J are TRBV2 and TRBJ1-5; D perhaps matches TRBD1 (5 bases). CDR1 and CDR2 (germline): SNHLY, FYNNEI. With 5 bases removed from V and 4 bases from J, the gap between germline ends came to 15 bases. The CDR3 sequence is 15 residues long. CDR3 residues: CASSMTTGGNQPQHF. The CDR3 DNA follows: TGTGCCAGCAGTATGACGACGGGGGGGAATCAGCCCCAGCATTTT.

The chain links TRBV30 to TRBJ2-7; no reliable D call. Germline V CDR1 and CDR2: GTSNPN, SVGIG (reference sequence). CDR3 length: 13 residues. Trimming cost V 0 bases and J 3 bases, with 9 bases left between them. CDR3 sequence: CAWSVSLYYEQYF. In nucleotides, the CDR3 is TGTGCCTGGAGTGTTAGCCTATACTACGAGCAGTACTTC.

This clone was found once. The V gene is TRBV10-3, the J gene TRBJ2-7, with 9 bases aligning to TRBD2. The CDR3 sequence is 14 residues long. J gave up 4 bases and V 3 bases, and 4 bases lay outside the gene matches. Germline values: CDR1 ENHRY, CDR2 SYGVKD. Here the CDR3 reads CAISEGGRVYEQYF. CDR3 in DNA: TGTGCCATCAGTGAAGGCGGGAGGGTGTACGAGCAGTACTTC.

The chain uses TRBV5-1 and TRBJ2-1; D call uncertain. The germline CDR1 and CDR2 sequences are SGHRS and YFSETQ. The CDR3 has 16 amino acids. Trimming took off 3 bases at V and 0 bases at J, with 13 bases between the two ends. CDR3 in DNA: TGCGCCAGCAGCTGGAGAGGATTCAGCTCCTACAATGAGCAGTTCTTC. Protein product: CASSWRGFSSYNEQFF.

The chain recombines TRBV29-1 with TRBJ1-5; D remains ambiguous. Germline CDR1 SQVTM, CDR2 ANQGSEA. The CDR3 sequence is 13 residues long. The V and J ends lost 6 bases and 5 bases respectively, with 14 bases between them. CDR3 nucleotides: TGCAGCGTCGAACTCTCAGGCGATCAGCCCCAGCATTTT. Amino acids: CSVELSGDQPQHF.

The chain recombines TRBV4-3 with TRBJ2-2; the D gene is possibly TRBD1 (5 bases). V was cut by 3 bases and J by 6 bases, with 17 bases left in between. Germline-derived CDR1 and CDR2 are LGHNA and YSLEER. This CDR3 has 16 residues. CDR3: CASSHDPQARAGELFF. The DNA for the CDR3 is TGCGCCAGCAGCCACGACCCACAGGCCAGGGCCGGGGAGCTGTTTTTT.

This clone showed up just once. V usage is TRBV11-3 and J usage is TRBJ2-1; tentatively, D is TRBD1 (6 bases). The CDR3 runs to 15 residues. Germline V gene lookup returns CDR1 SGHNT and CDR2 YENEEA. The ends were cut back, 5 bases at V and 10 bases at J, with 21 bases in the middle. The DNA of the CDR3 is TGTGCCAGCAGCCTCAGGGGCGGCCAGGCGGACGAGCAGTTCTTC. Its protein product is CASSLRGGQADEQFF.

Details on this clone: The identical CDR3 is also encoded by other nucleotide sequences in the sample. The chain links TRBV2 to TRBJ1-1; a possible D gene is TRBD1 (5 bases). The CDR3 totals 12 residues. V lost 6 bases, J lost 4 bases, and 9 bases lay in between. Germline V CDR1 and CDR2: SNHLY, FYNNEI. CDR3 bases: TGTGCCAGCAGCCGCGACAGCACTGAAGCTTTCTTT. Encoded protein: CASSRDSTEAFF.

This clone was found a few times. The rearrangement uses TRBV28 and TRBJ1-1; D remains ambiguous. The CDR3 is 15 residues long. The germline V gene has CDR1 MDHEN and CDR2 SYDVKM. Trimming cost V 2 bases and J 0 bases, with 10 bases left between them. The CDR3 DNA follows: TGTGCCAGCAGTTTAAGAATAGAGATGAACACTGAAGCTTTCTTT. It is translated as CASSLRIEMNTEAFF.

This sequence joins TRBV29-1 and TRBJ2-7; D may be TRBD2 (6 bases). V dropped 6 bases and J dropped 0 bases, with 15 bases sitting between them. Germline V CDR1 and CDR2: SQVTM, ANQGSEA. This CDR3 is built from 14 residues. DNA of the CDR3: TGCAGCGTCCTAATCAGGGACTTCTCCTACGAGCAGTACTTC. As protein: CSVLIRDFSYEQYF.

The chain is built from TRBV5-6 and TRBJ1-5; unclear D gene. Germline-derived CDR1 and CDR2 are SGHDT and YYEEEE. Trimming removed 4 bases at V and 6 bases at J, with 8 bases between. There are 12 residues in the CDR3. In nucleotides, the CDR3 is TGTGCCAGCAGCCGGGGAGGTCAGCCCCAGCATTTT. It is translated as CASSRGGQPQHF. Drawing the rest from reference TRBV5-6 and TRBJ1-5, the complete variable domain is DAGVTQSPTHLIKTRGQQVTLRCSPKSGHDTVSWYQQALGQGPQFIFQYYEEEERQRGNFPDRFSGHQFPNYSSELNVNALLLGDSALYLCASSRGGQPQHFGDGTRLSIL.

The rearrangement links TRBV6-5 to TRBJ1-1; a possible D gene is TRBD1 (5 bases). The V end lost 4 bases, the J end lost 3 bases, and 15 bases lay between the germline ends. Germline loops: CDR1 MNHEY, CDR2 SVGAGI. This CDR3 region has 15 residues. CDR3 region: CASSSPVGGDTEAFF. CDR3 bases: TGTGCCAGCAGTTCCCCTGTGGGGGGGGACACTGAAGCTTTCTTT.

The genes are TRBV29-1 and TRBJ2-3; maybe TRBD2 (6 bases). Germline lookup yields CDR1 SQVTM and CDR2 ANQGSEA. The CDR3 extends over 13 amino acids. V dropped 1 base and J dropped 8 bases, with 13 bases sitting between them. CDR3 region: CSVEVGGGSTQYF. CDR3 nucleotides: TGCAGCGTTGAAGTGGGGGGTGGGAGTACGCAGTATTTT.

The CDR3: CASSLGPGQEQFF. CDR3 nucleotides: TGTGCCAGCAGCTTAGGCCCGGGACAGGAGCAGTTCTTC. The rearrangement joins TRBV5-6 to TRBJ2-1; 7 bases map to TRBD1. Per the germline V gene, CDR1 is SGHDT and CDR2 is YYEEEE. Losses at the gene ends were 2 bases for V and 10 bases for J; bases not matched to a gene: 6. The CDR3 consists of 13 residues.

V and J are TRBV6-5 and TRBJ2-1, with 9 bases fitting TRBD2. This CDR3 is 14 amino acids long. V was pared by 0 bases and J by 12 bases, with 6 bases of the junction left unmatched. In germline, CDR1 is MNHEY, CDR2 SVGAGI. In DNA form, the CDR3 reads TGTGCCAGCAGTTACTCGACTGGCGGGGGGGGGCAGTTCTTC. Protein sequence: CASSYSTGGGGQFF.

This sequence joins TRBV9 and TRBJ2-1, with TRBD2 identical over 10 bases. The CDR3 runs to 15 residues. Germline CDR1 SGDLS, CDR2 YYNGEE. J was trimmed by 6 bases and V by 3 bases; bases with no gene match: 6. The CDR3 loop is CASSASGRTGNEQFF. In nucleotides, the CDR3 is TGTGCCAGCAGCGCTAGCGGGAGAACGGGCAATGAGCAGTTCTTC.

This chain links TRBV5-3 with TRBJ2-2; TRBD1 might be the D (5 bases). TRBV5-3 is given ORF status, its function remaining uncertain. This CDR3 is built from 15 residues. Between the trimmed V and J ends, which lost 1 base and 3 bases, there was a span of 10 bases. The CDR3 bases are TGTGCCAGAAGCTTGACCCTGACAGACACCGGGGAGCTGTTTTTT. This codes for CARSLTLTDTGELFF.